These 25 T cell receptor beta chains share one sample of origin, sequenced in a study of CD8 T cells in Susac syndrome. RNA was extracted with the RNeasy kit, and a quantity of roughly 0.5 to 1 ug was reverse transcribed using random hexamers. TCRdb redid the calling of the immunoSEQ multiplex PCR reads with MiXCR, one entry per CDR3 protein. The sample gives around 300,000 distinct CDR3 sequences, roughly 85% of which show up once; around 0.22% is in the top ten. Sequencing was carried out using CD8+ T cells from PBMCs. Receptors originate from a human donor with multiple sclerosis.

Comment on this clonotype: One junction end disagrees with the germline gene, perhaps due to a read error. The V and J genes are TRBV15 and TRBJ1-1; no reliable D call. Germline V gene sequence: CDR1 LNHNV, CDR2 YYDKDF (reference sequence). The CDR3 is 15 residues long. The CDR3 loop is CATSSPLRLNAEAFF. Written as DNA, the CDR3 is TGTGCCACCAGCAGCCCCCTAAGGTTGAACGCTGAAGCTTTCTTT.

This clonotype has only a few counts. The chain recombines TRBV6-5 with TRBJ2-1, with 8 bases lining up with TRBD2. CDR3 length: 20 amino acids. The V segment lost 4 bases and the J segment 0 bases; nucleotides outside the gene matches: 17. Germline V gene lookup returns CDR1 MNHEY and CDR2 SVGAGI. CDR3 in amino acids: CASSSAAGADLRSSYNEQFF. The DNA for the CDR3 is TGTGCCAGCAGTTCCGCAGCGGGAGCCGACTTACGGAGCTCCTACAATGAGCAGTTCTTC.

The rearrangement joins TRBV3-1 to TRBJ1-2, with TRBD1 matching over 10 bases. The length of the CDR3 is 15 residues. Germline V lookup: CDR1 LGHDT, CDR2 YNNKEL (reference sequence). V trimming: 4 bases; J trimming: 6 bases; junction bases outside the gene matches: 8. The DNA of the CDR3 is TGTGCCAGCAGCCCCGGGACAGGGGCGTACCATGGCTACACCTTC. Amino acids: CASSPGTGAYHGYTF.

The genes are TRBV28 and TRBJ2-3; D uncertain. Germline CDR1 and CDR2: MDHEN and SYDVKM. V lost 7 bases, J lost 0 bases, and 17 bases lay in between. The length of the CDR3 is 16 residues. The CDR3 DNA sequence: TGTGCCAGCATCAGAACCATAGAAGCTAGCACAGATACGCAGTATTTT. It yields the protein CASIRTIEASTDTQYF.

With regard to this clonotype: One junction end disagrees with the germline gene, perhaps due to a read error. The gene calls are TRBV24-1 and TRBJ1-2; D is unclear. This CDR3 contains 14 residues. CDR1 and CDR2 (germline): KGHDR, SFDVKD. In DNA form, the CDR3 reads TGTGCCACCCGTGAGGCGTCCGCTAACTATGGCTACACCTTC. Amino acid sequence: CATREASANYGYTF.

The chain carries TRBV4-3 and TRBJ1-1, with 7 positions matching TRBD1. The V segment lost 0 bases and the J segment 5 bases; nucleotides outside the gene matches: 6. The CDR3 is 15 residues long. Germline V lookup: CDR1 LGHNA, CDR2 YSLEER. The CDR3 loop is CASSQERGRWTEAFF. CDR3 sequence (DNA): TGCGCCAGCAGCCAAGAGAGGGGGCGGTGGACTGAAGCTTTCTTT.

The CDR3 nucleotides are TGTGCCAGCAGCAGATCACTAGTCTACGAGCAGTACTTC. As protein: CASSRSLVYEQYF. This chain joins TRBV5-5 and TRBJ2-7, with a weak D call TRBD2 (5 bases). CDR3 length: 13 amino acids. Germline CDR1 SGHKS, CDR2 YYEKEE (reference sequence). The V and J ends lost 4 bases and 3 bases respectively, with 11 bases between them.

The V call is TRBV5-6, the J call TRBJ1-5; no clear D gene. CDR3 length: 14 amino acids. V lost 2 bases to trimming and J lost 2 bases, with 8 bases between them. Germline CDR1 reads SGHDT; CDR2 reads YYEEEE. For the CDR3, the DNA is TGTGCCAGCAGCTTCCGTTTGGGCAATCAGCCCCAGCATTTT. Encoded protein: CASSFRLGNQPQHF.

The rearrangement uses TRBV9 and TRBJ1-2, with D possibly being TRBD1 (6 bases). Germline V gene sequence: CDR1 SGDLS, CDR2 YYNGEE. CDR3 size: 15 residues. V lost 0 bases, J lost 7 bases, and 16 bases lay in between. CDR3 DNA sequence: TGTGCCAGCAGCGTAGATTGGGCGCCGGGGGCTGGCTACACCTTC. It specifies CASSVDWAPGAGYTF.

The V and J genes are TRBV30 and TRBJ1-2, with D hard to call. Germline V gene data show CDR1 as GTSNPN and CDR2 as SVGIG (reference sequence). V was pared by 3 bases and J by 0 bases, with 14 bases between. CDR3 length equals 15 residues. The CDR3, as DNA: TGTGCCTGGAGGGACTCGATTGCAGCTAACTATGGCTACACCTTC. Its translation: CAWRDSIAANYGYTF.

The chain has TRBV28 and TRBJ2-7; 9 bases agree with TRBD2. The V gene's germline CDR1 is MDHEN and CDR2 SYDVKM. CDR3 size: 13 residues. V trimming: 5 bases; J trimming: 5 bases; junction bases outside the gene matches: 4. CDR3 sequence (DNA): TGTGCCAGCAGTCAAAGACTAGCGGACGAGCAGTACTTC. It specifies CASSQRLADEQYF.

This clonotype turned up a few times. This rearrangement joins TRBV6-1 to TRBJ1-1; TRBD1 might be the D (5 bases). The germline V and J ends were trimmed by 5 bases and 4 bases, with 11 bases remaining between them. The CDR3 consists of 13 residues. Germline lookup yields CDR1 MNHNS and CDR2 SASEGT. The CDR3 sequence is CASSTQGPTEAFF. CDR3 sequence (DNA): TGTGCCAGCAGTACCCAGGGTCCCACTGAAGCTTTCTTT.

The chain has TRBV14 and TRBJ2-7, with D unresolved. There are 15 residues in the CDR3. With 1 base removed from V and 4 bases from J, the gap between germline ends came to 14 bases. Germline loops: CDR1 SGHDN, CDR2 FVKESK. The chain's CDR3 is CASSQGYSLLYEQYF. CDR3 bases: TGTGCCAGCAGCCAAGGATATAGCCTCCTTTACGAGCAGTACTTC.

This clonotype was seen only a few times. This rearrangement joins TRBV20-1 to TRBJ2-1; no definite D call. Germline loops: CDR1 DFQATT, CDR2 SNEGSKA (reference sequence). The CDR3 sequence is 15 residues long. With 5 bases removed from V and 7 bases from J, the gap between germline ends came to 21 bases. This chain's CDR3 is CSAGHYVVVRNEQFF. The CDR3, as DNA: TGCAGTGCTGGGCACTACGTCGTCGTTAGGAATGAGCAGTTCTTC.

The table lists this clonotype with a count of one. The rearrangement joins TRBV27 to TRBJ2-7; D ambiguous. Germline V lookup: CDR1 MNHEY, CDR2 SMNVEV (reference sequence). The CDR3 is 15 residues long. The V end was cut by 5 bases, the J end by 2 bases, with 16 bases between. The CDR3 DNA follows: TGTGCCAGCAGTCTGCGATTCGCCCGGACCTACGAGCAGTACTTC. Translating it yields CASSLRFARTYEQYF.

This rearrangement joins TRBV4-3 to TRBJ1-2; 7 nucleotides line up with TRBD1. Germline CDR1 and CDR2: LGHNA and YSLEER. This CDR3 comprises 16 residues. The V segment lost 4 bases and the J segment 3 bases; nucleotides outside the gene matches: 11. DNA for the CDR3: TGCGCCAGCAGCCCGGAGGGAGGCAGGGGGGACTATGGCTACACCTTC. Encoded protein: CASSPEGGRGDYGYTF.

V is TRBV9 and J is TRBJ1-1, with D hard to call. The germline CDR1 and CDR2 sequences are SGDLS and YYNGEE. This CDR3 spans 15 amino acids. The V gene lost 0 bases and the J gene lost 0 bases, with 9 bases spanning the gap. Written as DNA, the CDR3 is TGTGCCAGCAGCGTAGAGTCGAAAATGAACACTGAAGCTTTCTTT. It encodes CASSVESKMNTEAFF.

This clonotype was counted only a few times. The rearrangement links TRBV7-9 to TRBJ2-7, with TRBD2 as a possible D gene (6 bases). This CDR3 has 14 residues. Germline V gene data show CDR1 as SEHNR and CDR2 as FQNEAQ (reference sequence). Between the trimmed V and J ends, which lost 0 bases and 6 bases, there was a span of 12 bases. CDR3 protein: CASSLAPSAGEQYF. In DNA, the CDR3 is TGTGCCAGCAGCTTAGCCCCTAGCGCTGGCGAGCAGTACTTC.

CDR3 sequence (DNA): TGTGCCAGCCTTTGGGGGGCGTACAGCTCCTACGAGCAGTACTTC. Translating gives CASLWGAYSSYEQYF. The gene calls are TRBV13 and TRBJ2-7, with D perhaps given as TRBD1 or TRBD2 (6 bases each). This CDR3 has 15 amino acids. The V and J ends lost 8 bases and 0 bases respectively, with 17 bases between them. The germline gives CDR1 PRHDT, CDR2 FYEKMQ (reference sequence). Using reference TRBV13 and TRBJ2-7 for the parts outside the CDR3, the full variable domain is AAGVIQSPRHLIKEKRETATLKCYPIPRHDTVYWYQQGPGQDPQFLISFYEKMQSDKGSIPDRFSAQQFSDYHSELNMSSLELGDSALYFCASLWGAYSSYEQYFGPGTRLTVT.

The genes are TRBV6-2 or TRBV6-3 and TRBJ2-7, with D unresolved. V lost 5 bases, J lost 2 bases, and 10 bases lay in between. Germline V gene data show CDR1 as MNHEY and CDR2 as SVGEGT. CDR3 size: 13 residues. The CDR3 here is CASSITGPYEQYF. CDR3 coding DNA: TGTGCCAGCAGTATCACCGGGCCCTACGAGCAGTACTTC.

This rearrangement joins TRBV27 to TRBJ1-1; possible D gene TRBD1, 5 bases. The CDR3 loop spans 13 amino acids. V lost 7 bases and J 5 bases, leaving 14 bases between the germline ends. The germline CDR1 and CDR2 sequences are MNHEY and SMNVEV (reference sequence). This chain's CDR3 is CASMEGRGTEAFF. The CDR3 nucleotides are TGTGCCAGCATGGAGGGGCGTGGTACTGAAGCTTTCTTT.

The rearrangement uses TRBV20-1 and TRBJ2-3; D call uncertain. The CDR3 runs to 13 residues. Germline V gives CDR1 DFQATT, CDR2 SNEGSKA (reference sequence). V dropped 6 bases and J dropped 2 bases, with 12 bases sitting between them. CDR3 nucleotides: TGCAGTGCCCGGCTGGTTTACACAGATACGCAGTATTTT. Its translation: CSARLVYTDTQYF.

The chain couples TRBV7-9 to TRBJ2-1; maybe TRBD1 (5 bases). The CDR3 has 14 residues. Germline V gene data show CDR1 as SEHNR and CDR2 as FQNEAQ (reference sequence). The V gene lost 0 bases and the J gene lost 7 bases, with 10 bases spanning the gap. The CDR3 is CASSLAKGWNEQFF. The CDR3 region has the DNA TGTGCCAGCAGCTTAGCAAAGGGGTGGAATGAGCAGTTCTTC.

The chain links TRBV30 to TRBJ2-1; a possible D gene is TRBD2 (6 bases). Trimming removed 1 base from V and 4 bases from J, with 8 bases in between. Germline lookup yields CDR1 GTSNPN and CDR2 SVGIG (reference sequence). The CDR3 covers 13 residues. CDR3 nucleotide sequence: TGTGCCTGGAGTGGCGGGATTTACAATGAGCAGTTCTTC. This codes for CAWSGGIYNEQFF.

J is TRBJ2-1 and V is TRBV6-2 or TRBV6-3, with 10 positions matching TRBD1. Looked up from germline, CDR1 is MNHEY and CDR2 is SVGEGT. This CDR3 comprises 15 residues. V trimming: 6 bases; J trimming: 8 bases; junction bases outside the gene matches: 10. The CDR3 region is CASRQPGQGSDEQFF. CDR3 DNA sequence: TGTGCCAGCAGACAACCGGGACAGGGGAGCGATGAGCAGTTCTTC.